This T cell receptor beta chain was recovered during a study of blood T cell repertoires in COVID-19. Source study methods: Cell counts per sample came from amplifying reference gene primers. Libraries were prepared by immunoSEQ multiplex PCR; TCRdb keeps only in-frame clonotypes and omits some of them. The V and J calls and clone size were taken over from that table, and D and trimming were inferred from the DNA. Of some 94,000 clones in the sample, roughly 84% are singletons; the top ten hold 1.5% to 2.5%. This clone appeared a few times. This clonotype was obtained from a man aged 70-80 years with active or convalescent COVID-19. The sequencing input was peripheral blood.

CDR3 in amino acids: CASSNRDSPTDTQYF. CDR3 bases: TGTGCCAGCAGTAACCGGGACAGTCCCACAGATACGCAGTATTTT. The chain combines TRBV27 with TRBJ2-3; 7 bases line up with TRBD1. CDR3 size: 15 residues. Germline V gene lookup returns CDR1 MNHEY and CDR2 SMNVEV (reference sequence). Trimming cost V 5 bases and J 2 bases; bases outside gene matches: 7.